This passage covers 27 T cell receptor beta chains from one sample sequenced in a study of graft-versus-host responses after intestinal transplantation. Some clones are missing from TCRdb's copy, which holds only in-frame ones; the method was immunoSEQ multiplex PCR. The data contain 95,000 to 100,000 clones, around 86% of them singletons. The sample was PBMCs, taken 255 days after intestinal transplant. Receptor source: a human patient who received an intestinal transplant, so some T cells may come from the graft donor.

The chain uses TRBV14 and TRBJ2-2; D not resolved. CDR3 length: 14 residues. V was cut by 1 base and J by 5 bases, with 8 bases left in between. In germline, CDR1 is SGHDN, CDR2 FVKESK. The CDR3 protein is CASSQGVATGELFF. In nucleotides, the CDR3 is TGTGCCAGCAGCCAAGGCGTCGCTACCGGGGAGCTGTTTTTT.

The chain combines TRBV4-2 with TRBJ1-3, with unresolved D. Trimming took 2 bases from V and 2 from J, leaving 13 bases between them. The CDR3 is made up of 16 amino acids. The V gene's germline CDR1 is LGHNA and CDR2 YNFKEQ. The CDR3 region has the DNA TGTGCCAGCAGCCAACTGGCCAACCCCCCTGGAAACACCATATATTTT. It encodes CASSQLANPPGNTIYF.

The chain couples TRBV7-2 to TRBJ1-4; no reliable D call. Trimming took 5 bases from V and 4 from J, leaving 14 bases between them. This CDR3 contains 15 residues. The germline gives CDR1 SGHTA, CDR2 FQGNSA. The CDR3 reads CASSVQVGFNEKLFF. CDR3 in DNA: TGTGCCAGCAGCGTTCAGGTGGGGTTTAATGAAAAACTGTTTTTT.

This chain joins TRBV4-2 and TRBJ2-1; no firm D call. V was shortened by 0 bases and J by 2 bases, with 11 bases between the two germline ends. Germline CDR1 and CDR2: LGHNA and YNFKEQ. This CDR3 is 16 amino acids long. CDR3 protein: CASSQDNSRPYNEQFF. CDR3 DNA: TGTGCCAGCAGCCAAGATAACTCAAGGCCCTACAATGAGCAGTTCTTC.

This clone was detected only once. The DNA for the CDR3 is TGCAGCGTTGAAGGGGGACTAGCGGGGGTGGAGACCCAGTACTTC. This encodes CSVEGGLAGVETQYF. The chain employs TRBV29-1 and TRBJ2-5; TRBD2 matches at 14 bases. From germline, CDR1 is SQVTM and CDR2 ANQGSEA. The CDR3 sequence is 15 residues long. V was pared by 1 base and J by 5 bases, with 3 bases of the junction left unmatched.

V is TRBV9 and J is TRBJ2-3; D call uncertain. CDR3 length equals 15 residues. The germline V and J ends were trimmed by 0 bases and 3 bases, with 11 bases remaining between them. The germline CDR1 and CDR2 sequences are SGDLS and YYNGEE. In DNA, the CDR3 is TGTGCCAGCAGCGTAGACTCCGGGTCAACAGATACGCAGTATTTT. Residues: CASSVDSGSTDTQYF.

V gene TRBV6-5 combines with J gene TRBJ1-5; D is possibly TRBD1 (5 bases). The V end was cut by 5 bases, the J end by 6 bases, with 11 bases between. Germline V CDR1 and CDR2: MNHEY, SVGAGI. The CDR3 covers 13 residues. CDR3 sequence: CASSGGVSQPQHF. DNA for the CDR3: TGTGCCAGCAGTGGAGGGGTGTCTCAGCCCCAGCATTTT.

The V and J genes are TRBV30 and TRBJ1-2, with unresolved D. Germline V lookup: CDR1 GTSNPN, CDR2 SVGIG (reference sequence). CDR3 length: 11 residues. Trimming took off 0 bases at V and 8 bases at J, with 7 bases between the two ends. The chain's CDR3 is CAWSVSWGYTF. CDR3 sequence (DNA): TGTGCCTGGAGTGTATCGTGGGGCTACACCTTC.

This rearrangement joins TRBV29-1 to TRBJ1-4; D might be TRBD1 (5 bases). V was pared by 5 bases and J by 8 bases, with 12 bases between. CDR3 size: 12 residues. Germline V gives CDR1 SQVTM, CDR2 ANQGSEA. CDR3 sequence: CSVWDGTEKLFF. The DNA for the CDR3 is TGCAGCGTTTGGGACGGGACCGAAAAACTGTTTTTT.

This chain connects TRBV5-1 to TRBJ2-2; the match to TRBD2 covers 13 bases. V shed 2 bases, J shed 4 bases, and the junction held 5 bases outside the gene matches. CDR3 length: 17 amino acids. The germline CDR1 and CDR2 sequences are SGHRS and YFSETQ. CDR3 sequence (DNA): TGCGCCAGCAGCTTTGAGGGACTAGCGGGGCTCACCGGGGAGCTGTTTTTT. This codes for CASSFEGLAGLTGELFF.

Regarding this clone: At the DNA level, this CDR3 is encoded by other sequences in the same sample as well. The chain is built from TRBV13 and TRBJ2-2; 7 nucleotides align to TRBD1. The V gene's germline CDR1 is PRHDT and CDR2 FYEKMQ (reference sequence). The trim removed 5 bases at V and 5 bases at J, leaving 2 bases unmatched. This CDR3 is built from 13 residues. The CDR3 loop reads CASSLRGTGELFF. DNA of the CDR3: TGTGCCAGCAGCCTCAGGGGGACCGGGGAGCTGTTTTTT.

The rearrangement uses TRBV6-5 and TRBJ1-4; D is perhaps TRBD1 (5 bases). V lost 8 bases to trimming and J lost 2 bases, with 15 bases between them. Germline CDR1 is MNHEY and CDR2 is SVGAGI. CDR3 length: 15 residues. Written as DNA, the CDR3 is TGTGCCAGCGGCTTTCAGGGACGTACTAATGAAAAACTGTTTTTT. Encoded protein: CASGFQGRTNEKLFF.

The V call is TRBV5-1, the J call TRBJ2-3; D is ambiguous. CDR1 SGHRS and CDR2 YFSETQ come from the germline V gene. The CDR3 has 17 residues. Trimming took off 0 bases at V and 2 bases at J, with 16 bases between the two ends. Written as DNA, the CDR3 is TGCGCCAGCAGCTTGGGGATAAACGGTTATCCCACAGATACGCAGTATTTT. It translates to CASSLGINGYPTDTQYF.

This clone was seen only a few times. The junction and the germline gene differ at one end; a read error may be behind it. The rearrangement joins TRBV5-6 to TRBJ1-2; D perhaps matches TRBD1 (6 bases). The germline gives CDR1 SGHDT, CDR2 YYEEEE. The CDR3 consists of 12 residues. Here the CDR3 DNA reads TGTGCCAGCAGCTTGGCGGCAGGGGCGCTGTCCTTC. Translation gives CASSLAAGALSF.

CDR3 sequence: CASSYSMGGEQYF. The CDR3 DNA sequence: TGTGCCAGCAGTTACTCGATGGGGGGCGAGCAGTACTTC. V gene TRBV6-5 combines with J gene TRBJ2-7; weak D call: TRBD2 (6 bases). The CDR3 is 13 amino acids. The V gene lost 0 bases and the J gene lost 6 bases, with 9 bases spanning the gap. Germline V CDR1 and CDR2: MNHEY, SVGAGI.

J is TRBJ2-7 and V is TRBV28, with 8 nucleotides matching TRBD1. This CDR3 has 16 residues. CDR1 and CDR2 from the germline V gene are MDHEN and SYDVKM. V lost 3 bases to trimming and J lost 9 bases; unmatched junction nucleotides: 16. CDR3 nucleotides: TGTGCCAGCAGTTTGATTGGGGGACAGGTTTTATGGGTGCAGTACTTC. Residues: CASSLIGGQVLWVQYF.

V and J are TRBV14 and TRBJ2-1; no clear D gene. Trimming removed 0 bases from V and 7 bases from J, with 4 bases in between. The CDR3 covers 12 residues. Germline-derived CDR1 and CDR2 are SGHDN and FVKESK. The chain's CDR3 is CASSQDYNEQFF. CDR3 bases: TGTGCCAGCAGCCAAGACTATAATGAGCAGTTCTTC. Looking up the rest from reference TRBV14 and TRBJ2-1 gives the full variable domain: EAGVTQFPSHSVIEKGQTVTLRCDPISGHDNLYWYRRVMGKEIKFLLHFVKESKQDESGMPNNRFLAERTGGTYSTLKVQPAELEDSGVYFCASSQDYNEQFFGPGTRLTVL.

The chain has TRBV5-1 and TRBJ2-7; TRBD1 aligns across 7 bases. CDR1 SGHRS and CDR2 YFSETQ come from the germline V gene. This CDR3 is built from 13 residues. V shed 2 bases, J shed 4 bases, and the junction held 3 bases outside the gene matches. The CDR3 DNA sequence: TGCGCCAGCAGCTTTGGACAGGATTACGAGCAGTACGTC. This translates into CASSFGQDYEQYV.

The CDR3 DNA is TGCGCCAGCAGCTTGGGACCGGGGGTTGGAGAGACCCAGTACTTC. It yields the protein CASSLGPGVGETQYF. The chain couples TRBV5-1 to TRBJ2-5; D is perhaps TRBD2 (6 bases). The CDR3 sequence is 15 residues long. With 0 bases removed from V and 4 bases from J, the gap between germline ends came to 13 bases. CDR1 is SGHRS, CDR2 YFSETQ, per germline.

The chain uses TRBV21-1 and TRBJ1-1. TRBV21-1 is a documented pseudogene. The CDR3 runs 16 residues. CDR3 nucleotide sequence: TGTGCCAGCAGCAAAGCGAGGGGGGGCGGAGACACTGAAGCTTTCTTT. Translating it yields CASSKARGGGDTEAFF.

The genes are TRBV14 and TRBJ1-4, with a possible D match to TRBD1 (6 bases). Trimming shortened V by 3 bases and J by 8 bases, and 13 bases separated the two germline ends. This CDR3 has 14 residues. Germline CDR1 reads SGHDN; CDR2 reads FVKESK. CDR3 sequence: CASSQPGASEKLFF. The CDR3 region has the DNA TGTGCCAGCAGCCAGCCGGGGGCCTCCGAAAAACTGTTTTTT.

In DNA, the CDR3 is TGTGCCAGCAGTCCGGGGCGTGGTGAAGCTTTCTTT. Amino acids: CASSPGRGEAFF. The chain employs TRBV6-6 and TRBJ1-1; the D gene is possibly TRBD1 (5 bases). Deletions cut 5 bases from V and 7 bases from J, with 11 bases between. This CDR3 has 12 residues. Germline-derived CDR1 and CDR2 are MNHNY and SVGAGI (reference sequence).

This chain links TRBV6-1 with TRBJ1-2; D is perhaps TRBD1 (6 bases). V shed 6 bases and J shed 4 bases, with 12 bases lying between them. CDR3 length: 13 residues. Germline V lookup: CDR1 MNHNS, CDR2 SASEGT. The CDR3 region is CASRGHVFYGYTF. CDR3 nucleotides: TGTGCCAGCAGGGGACACGTCTTCTATGGCTACACCTTC.

The chain's CDR3 is CASSFGGSGYEQYF. The DNA for the CDR3 is TGTGCCAGCAGTTTTGGGGGGAGTGGCTACGAGCAGTACTTC. The genes are TRBV28 and TRBJ2-7, with a tentative D call TRBD2 (6 bases). Germline values: CDR1 MDHEN, CDR2 SYDVKM. The CDR3 consists of 14 residues. V shed 3 bases and J shed 3 bases, with 12 bases lying between them.

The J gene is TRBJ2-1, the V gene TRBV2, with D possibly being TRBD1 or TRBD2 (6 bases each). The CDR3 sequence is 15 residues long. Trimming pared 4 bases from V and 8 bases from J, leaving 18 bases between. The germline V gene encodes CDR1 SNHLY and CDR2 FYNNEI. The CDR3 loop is CASSAMGGLGDEQFF. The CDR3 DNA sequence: TGTGCCAGCAGTGCCATGGGGGGCCTTGGCGATGAGCAGTTCTTC.

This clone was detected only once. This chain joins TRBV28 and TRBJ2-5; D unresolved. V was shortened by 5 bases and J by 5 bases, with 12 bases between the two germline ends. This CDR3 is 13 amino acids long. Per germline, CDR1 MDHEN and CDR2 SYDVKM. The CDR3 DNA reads TGTGCCAGCAGTCCGAAGTCCCAGGAGACCCAGTACTTC. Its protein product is CASSPKSQETQYF.

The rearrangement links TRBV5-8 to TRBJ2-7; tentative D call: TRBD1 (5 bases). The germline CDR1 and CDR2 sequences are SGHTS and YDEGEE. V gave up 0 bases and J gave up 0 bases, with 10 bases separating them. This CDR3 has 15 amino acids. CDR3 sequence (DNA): TGTGCCAGCAGCTTGGCAGGGCTGGGCTCCTACGAGCAGTACTTC. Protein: CASSLAGLGSYEQYF.